The rows below give T cell receptor beta chains drawn from one sample of a study of response to subunit inactivated influenza vaccine. TCRdb reprocessed the RT-PCR reads via MiXCR and lists one record per CDR3 protein. Here the sample spans just over 300,000 distinct CDR3 sequences, about 20% being singletons. The material sequenced was PBMCs from blood, taken 21 months after vaccination. All receptors come from a man between 50 and 69 years old who received an inactivated influenza vaccine. CDR3s include the opening cysteine and the closing phenylalanine or tryptophan. The order of the fields is D gene, J gene, V gene, CDR3 length, clone size, CDR3 protein, CDR3 DNA. A D gene is named only where the DNA matches it firmly. Expanded clones are given a class, and other clones once, few, many or no size at all.

TRBD2,TRBJ2-1,TRBV6-2/TRBV6-3,17,few,CASSYFGLAGGSSEQFF,TGTGCCAGCAGTTATTTTGGACTAGCGGGAGGATCTAGTGAGCAGTTCTTC
TRBD1,TRBJ2-2,TRBV19,17,NA,CASSMSKGQGGTGELFF,TGTGCCAGTAGTATGTCTAAAGGACAGGGTGGCACCGGGGAGCTGTTTTTT
TRBD2,TRBJ2-1,TRBV5-1,15,many,CASSLAGSSYNEQFF,TGTGCCAGCAGCTTAGCGGGGAGCTCCTACAATGAGCAGTTCTTC
NA,TRBJ1-5,TRBV5-1,14,many,CASTSGRRNQPQHF,TGCGCCAGCACCTCGGGAAGGAGGAATCAGCCCCAGCATTTT
TRBD2,TRBJ2-2,TRBV11-2,17,NA,CTSSRGVAGGYTGELFF,TGTACCAGCAGCCGAGGTGTGGCGGGGGGGTACACCGGGGAGCTGTTTTTT
NA,TRBJ2-4,TRBV5-1,14,NA,CASSLGSRENIQYF,TGCGCCAGCAGCTTGGGAAGCCGGGAAAACATTCAGTACTTC
TRBD1,TRBJ1-1,TRBV6-5,12,NA,CASSSRTGVAFF,TGTGCCAGCAGTTCTCGAACAGGGGTAGCTTTCTTT
TRBD1,TRBJ1-4,TRBV12-3/TRBV12-4,15,many,CASRSGQGANEKLFF,TGTGCCAGCAGATCCGGACAGGGGGCTAATGAAAAACTGTTTTTT
TRBD1,TRBJ2-7,TRBV5-1,14,many,CASSPGQGAYEQYF,TGTGCCAGCAGCCCCGGACAGGGTGCCTACGAGCAGTACTTC
NA,TRBJ2-5,TRBV20-1,15,NA,CSARDARQALETQYF,TGCAGTGCTAGAGATGCGAGACAGGCGCTGGAGACCCAGTACTTC
NA,TRBJ2-2,TRBV6-5,12,few,CASSSSTGELFF,TGTGCCAGCAGCTCCTCCACCGGGGAGCTGTTTTTT
NA,TRBJ1-1,TRBV19,15,NA,CASSIQGRMNTEAFF,TGTGCCAGTAGTATTCAGGGCAGAATGAACACTGAAGCTTTCTTT
NA,TRBJ1-1,TRBV6-4,14,NA,CASSMDGMNTEAFF,TGTGCCAGCAGTATGGACGGGATGAACACTGAAGCTTTCTTT
NA,TRBJ1-3,TRBV12-3/TRBV12-4,15,many,CASSLRAGSGNTIYF,TGTGCCAGCAGTCTCAGGGCAGGCTCTGGAAACACCATATATTTT
TRBD1,TRBJ1-2,TRBV2,13,NA,CASSGLTGYGYTF,TGTGCCAGCAGTGGCTTGACAGGGTATGGCTACACCTTC
NA,TRBJ2-1,TRBV4-1,14,NA,CASSQDPTNNEQSF,TGCGCCAGCAGCCAAGATCCTACCAACAATGAGCAGTCCTTC
TRBD2,TRBJ2-7,TRBV11-2,15,few,CASSLEGRGAYEQYF,TGTGCCAGCAGCTTAGAAGGGCGGGGGGCCTACGAGCAGTACTTC
NA,TRBJ2-5,TRBV7-9,15,NA,CASSLSRGQKETQYF,TGTGCCAGCAGCCTCTCACGGGGTCAGAAAGAGACCCAGTACTTC
NA,TRBJ1-1,TRBV28,15,few,CASSLLVGGGTEAFF,TGTGCCAGCAGTTTACTGGTTGGGGGGGGCACTGAAGCTTTCTTT
TRBD2,TRBJ2-1,TRBV12-3/TRBV12-4,15,NA,CASSSFSGGYNEQFF,TGTGCCAGCAGTTCCTTTAGCGGGGGATACAATGAGCAGTTCTTC
NA,TRBJ1-4,TRBV20-1,15,NA,CSARDWLRANEKLFF,TGCAGTGCTAGAGATTGGCTCAGGGCTAATGAAAAACTGTTTTTT
TRBD1,TRBJ2-7,TRBV28,13,few,CASSGGTGYEQYF,TGTGCCAGCAGTGGCGGGACAGGGTACGAGCAGTACTTC
TRBD2,TRBJ2-1,TRBV10-3,15,few,CAIARLAGVNDEQFF,TGTGCCATCGCGCGATTAGCGGGAGTCAATGATGAGCAGTTCTTC
TRBD2,TRBJ2-3,TRBV7-2,15,NA,CASSSSGAGTDTQYF,TGTGCCAGCAGCTCGAGCGGGGCCGGCACAGATACGCAGTATTTT
NA,TRBJ2-1,TRBV11-1,18,NA,CASSLLTAGTAIYNEQFF,TGTGCCAGCAGCCTACTTACAGCCGGGACTGCGATTTACAATGAGCAGTTCTTC
NA,TRBJ2-7,TRBV20-1,13,few,CSAHRDIAYEQYF,TGCAGTGCACACCGGGACATAGCCTACGAGCAGTACTTC
NA,TRBJ2-1,TRBV12-3/TRBV12-4,15,NA,CASSFLLRRSNKQFF,TGTGCCAGCAGTTTTCTGCTTCGAAGGTCCAATAAGCAGTTCTTC
NA,TRBJ2-2,TRBV10-3,16,NA,CAISEQGTVNTGELFF,TGTGCCATCAGTGAACAGGGAACGGTGAACACCGGGGAGCTGTTTTTT
NA,TRBJ1-6,TRBV20-1,13,few,CSAKERNNSPLHF,TGCAGTGCTAAAGAGAGGAATAATTCACCCCTCCACTTT
NA,TRBJ1-5,TRBV12-3/TRBV12-4,14,NA,CASSFGSGRQPQHF,TGTGCCAGCAGTTTCGGGTCAGGGAGACAGCCCCAGCATTTT
TRBD1,TRBJ2-3,TRBV12-3/TRBV12-4,14,many,CASGDRGFADTQYF,TGTGCCAGCGGAGACAGGGGGTTTGCAGATACGCAGTATTTT
TRBD1,TRBJ2-7,TRBV18,15,once,CASSPVRDRDIRKYF,TGTGCCAGCTCTCCAGTCCGGGACAGGGATATAAGGAAGTACTTC
NA,TRBJ1-2,TRBV25-1,15,few,CASSEYRQEIYGYTF,TGTGCCAGCAGTGAATACCGGCAGGAAATCTATGGCTACACCTTC
NA,TRBJ2-2,TRBV24-1,16,NA,CATSVGVRANTGELFF,TGTGCCACCAGTGTTGGGGTACGGGCCAACACCGGGGAGCTGTTTTTT
TRBD1,TRBJ2-7,TRBV20-1,13,NA,CSASSRDSYEQYF,TGCAGTGCTAGTAGCCGGGACAGCTACGAGCAGTACTTC
NA,TRBJ1-3,TRBV15,13,NA,CATRQRSGNTIYF,TGTGCCACCCGACAGAGATCTGGAAACACCATATATTTT
NA,TRBJ1-2,TRBV4-2,13,NA,CASSPLGGRSYTF,TGTGCCAGCAGCCCCTTAGGGGGACGAAGCTACACCTTC
NA,TRBJ1-6,TRBV18,15,NA,CASSPQGPNNSPLHF,TGTGCCAGCTCACCACAGGGACCTAATAATTCACCCCTCCACTTT
TRBD2,TRBJ2-3,TRBV7-2,15,NA,CASSLWREDGDTQYF,TGTGCCAGCAGCTTATGGCGGGAGGATGGGGATACGCAGTATTTT
NA,TRBJ1-2,TRBV7-9,11,few,CASSFRSGYTF,TGTGCCAGCAGCTTCAGGTCTGGCTACACCTTC
NA,TRBJ2-3,TRBV18,15,NA,CASSPRGLSTDTQYF,TGTGCCAGCTCACCACGAGGTTTAAGCACAGATACGCAGTATTTT
NA,TRBJ2-2,TRBV12-3/TRBV12-4,15,few,CASSFGGMGTGELFF,TGTGCCAGCAGTTTCGGCGGGATGGGCACCGGGGAGCTGTTTTTT
TRBD2,TRBJ2-7,TRBV3-1,15,NA,CASRQRLAGAYEQYF,TGTGCCAGCAGACAACGACTAGCGGGGGCTTACGAGCAGTACTTC
NA,TRBJ1-5,TRBV14,13,NA,CASSQDRLGTQHF,TGTGCCAGCAGCCAAGACAGACTGGGGACACAGCATTTT
TRBD2,TRBJ2-7,TRBV29-1,14,few,CSVSKGSGSYEQYF,TGCAGCGTCTCGAAGGGTAGCGGGAGTTACGAGCAGTACTTC
NA,TRBJ1-5,TRBV12-3/TRBV12-4,14,many,CASSLRRSNQPQHF,TGTGCCAGCAGTCTTAGACGGAGCAATCAGCCCCAGCATTTT
TRBD2,TRBJ2-3,TRBV10-3,14,NA,CASHPSGGADTQYF,TGTGCCAGCCACCCTAGCGGGGGCGCAGATACGCAGTATTTT
NA,TRBJ2-1,TRBV7-2,15,NA,CASSLVGLGGNEQFF,TGTGCCAGCAGCTTAGTAGGTTTAGGGGGGAATGAGCAGTTCTTC
NA,TRBJ1-4,TRBV7-9,14,once,CASSQGRANEKLFF,TGTGCCAGCAGCCAAGGACGGGCGAATGAAAAACTGTTTTTT
NA,TRBJ1-6,TRBV20-1,14,many,CSAPGAHSGSPLHF,TGCAGTGCTCCTGGGGCTCATTCGGGATCACCCCTCCACTTT
NA,TRBJ1-3,TRBV11-2,18,NA,CASSLGHRGASSGNTIYF,TGTGCCAGCAGTCTTGGACATAGGGGGGCGAGCTCTGGAAACACCATATATTTT